The clone carrying this T cell receptor beta chain occurred a few times. Its specificity is not known. These data originate in a study of beta chain features in type 1 diabetes. About the study: Age, gender and cell yields were alike across patients and healthy donors. Across all samples, approximately 99 million sorted cells were examined. Study-wide points: Sequencing used cDNA, and cells with high TCR expression could therefore be over-represented. Patients with Type 1 diabetes showed moderately but significantly shorter TCRB CDR3s in all four CD4+ subsets.

This CDR3 spans 15 amino acids. CDR1 is SGHVS and CDR2 is FQNEAQ in the germline V gene. The trim removed 1 base at V and 4 bases at J, leaving 4 bases unmatched. Expressed TCRB transcripts were sequenced, since all the RNA that had been isolated was reverse transcribed. The assay was immunoSEQ multiplex PCR, and TCRdb's table has in-frame clones only and misses some. The sample consists of about 240,000 clones, about 25% of them appearing once. This TCR was sampled from a young man in good health. The sequenced sample was central memory CD4+ T cells from blood. The gene calls are TRBV7-8 and TRBJ2-3; 8 bases map to TRBD2. The CDR3 region is CASSLEAGAADTQYF. Here the CDR3 DNA reads TGTGCCAGCAGCTTAGAAGCGGGGGCGGCAGATACGCAGTATTTT.